The 27 T cell receptor beta chains given below trace back to one sample, sequenced in a study of CD8 T cells in ankylosing spondylitis. Study-wide results and limits: Made up of eight highly homologous variants, a TCR beta motif appeared characteristic of ankylosing spondylitis blood.

Their cognate antigens are unknown. TCRdb ran MiXCR on the 5' RACE reads and lists one entry per CDR3 protein. The sample holds 670,000 or so distinct CDR3 sequences, roughly 20% seen once. The sample consisted of blood, either unsorted or a sorted T cell fraction (not recorded which). These receptors came from a male donor with ankylosing spondylitis.

This clonotype was observed a handful of times. The genes are TRBV9 and TRBJ2-4; 13 bases are shared with TRBD2. Germline-derived CDR1 and CDR2 are SGDLS and YYNGEE. The CDR3 is 17 residues long. The J segment lost 0 bases and the V segment lost 3 bases, leaving 3 bases of the junction unmatched. CDR3 region: CASSAGLAGSAKNIQYF. The DNA of the CDR3 is TGTGCCAGCAGCGCGGGACTAGCGGGATCAGCCAAAAACATTCAGTACTTC.

This clonotype has only a few counts. The gene calls are TRBV12-3 or TRBV12-4 and TRBJ2-3; D unclear. This CDR3 region has 15 residues. The ends were cut back, 3 bases at V and 1 base at J, with 11 bases in the middle. CDR3 nucleotide sequence: TGTGCCAGCAGTTTCTCAGGAACTGGCACAGATACGCAGTATTTT. Residues: CASSFSGTGTDTQYF.

The V gene is TRBV9, the J gene TRBJ2-7, with D perhaps being TRBD1 or TRBD2 (5 bases each). Germline V gene data show CDR1 as SGDLS and CDR2 as YYNGEE. CDR3 length equals 15 residues. V lost 0 bases, J lost 2 bases, and 12 bases lay in between. CDR3 in DNA: TGTGCCAGCAGCGTAGAAGGGGACGGAACCTACGAGCAGTACTTC. Its translation: CASSVEGDGTYEQYF. Drawing the rest from reference TRBV9 and TRBJ2-7, the complete variable domain is DSGVTQTPKHLITATGQRVTLRCSPRSGDLSVYWYQQSLDQGLQFLIQYYNGEERAKGNILERFSAQQFPDLHSELNLSSLELGDSALYFCASSVEGDGTYEQYFGPGTRLTVT.

The chain combines TRBV15 with TRBJ2-4, with 7 bases that match TRBD1. This CDR3 has 15 residues. Germline lookup yields CDR1 LNHNV and CDR2 YYDKDF (reference sequence). Trimming cost V 3 bases and J 5 bases; bases outside gene matches: 7. CDR3 sequence reads: CATSRETGKENIQYF. CDR3 DNA: TGTGCCACCAGCAGGGAGACAGGGAAGGAAAACATTCAGTACTTC.

A word on this clonotype: The junction and the germline gene differ at one end; a read error may be behind it. This rearrangement joins TRBV3-1 to TRBJ1-2; 9 bases agree with TRBD1. Germline V lookup: CDR1 LGHDT, CDR2 YNNKEL (reference sequence). The CDR3 runs 14 residues. CDR3 in amino acids: CASSQGQGRRGYTF. CDR3 sequence (DNA): TGTGCCAGCAGTCAAGGACAGGGGCGGCGTGGCTACACCTTC.

This clonotype was observed a handful of times. This chain joins TRBV3-1 and TRBJ2-2; weak D call: TRBD2 (6 bases). The CDR3 runs to 16 residues. The V end lost 1 base, the J end lost 1 base, and 10 bases lay between the germline ends. CDR1 and CDR2 from the germline V gene are LGHDT and YNNKEL (reference sequence). The CDR3 region has the DNA TGTGCCAGCAGCCAAGGGGATAGCGGGAACACCGGGGAGCTGTTTTTT. Amino acid sequence: CASSQGDSGNTGELFF. Based on the CDR3 plus reference TRBV3-1 and TRBJ2-2, the full variable domain is DTAVSQTPKYLVTQMGNDKSIKCEQNLGHDTMYWYKQDSKKFLKIMFSYNNKELIINETVPNRFSPKSPDKAHLNLHINSLELGDSAVYFCASSQGDSGNTGELFFGEGSRLTVL.

This chain links TRBV5-1 with TRBJ2-3; 7 nucleotides align to TRBD1. The CDR3 has 14 residues. The germline gives CDR1 SGHRS, CDR2 YFSETQ. V shed 6 bases and J 3 bases; nucleotides not matched to a gene: 7. In nucleotides, the CDR3 is TGCGCCAGCACCCTGGGACAGACTACAGATACGCAGTATTTT. Its protein product is CASTLGQTTDTQYF.

The chain employs TRBV3-1 and TRBJ1-2; maybe TRBD1 (5 bases). V dropped 7 bases and J dropped 4 bases, with 13 bases sitting between them. The CDR3 runs 13 residues. The germline gives CDR1 LGHDT, CDR2 YNNKEL (reference sequence). Here the CDR3 DNA reads TGTGCCAGCACCCCCCGTGGGGGCTATGGCTACACCTTC. It yields the protein CASTPRGGYGYTF. Full variable domain (outside the CDR3, taken from reference TRBV3-1 and TRBJ1-2): DTAVSQTPKYLVTQMGNDKSIKCEQNLGHDTMYWYKQDSKKFLKIMFSYNNKELIINETVPNRFSPKSPDKAHLNLHINSLELGDSAVYFCASTPRGGYGYTFGSGTRLTVV.

This clonotype was detected only a few times. This chain connects TRBV14 to TRBJ2-1; TRBD2 matches 10 bases. CDR1 is SGHDN and CDR2 is FVKESK in the germline V gene. The CDR3 length is 16 residues. J was trimmed by 5 bases and V by 4 bases; bases with no gene match: 8. The CDR3: CASSPATSGSHNEQFF. CDR3 nucleotides: TGTGCCAGCAGCCCAGCGACTAGCGGGTCTCACAATGAGCAGTTCTTC.

This clonotype showed up just a few times. The chain recombines TRBV6-1 with TRBJ1-5, with TRBD1 matching 7 bases. The germline CDR1 and CDR2 sequences are MNHNS and SASEGT. The trim removed 5 bases at V and 2 bases at J, leaving 6 bases unmatched. The CDR3 extends over 15 amino acids. In DNA, the CDR3 is TGTGCCAGCAGTCAAGGGGGCCGAGGCAATCAGCCCCAGCATTTT. Translation: CASSQGGRGNQPQHF.

V and J are TRBV12-3 or TRBV12-4 and TRBJ2-1; 13 nucleotides line up with TRBD2. The CDR3 has 15 residues. The V segment lost 5 bases and the J segment 9 bases; nucleotides outside the gene matches: 7. CDR3 nucleotide sequence: TGTGCCAGCAGTCTAGGACTAGCGGGAGAGGGTGAGCAGTTCTTC. Translated, it gives CASSLGLAGEGEQFF.

CDR3 residues: CASSRQRNTEAFF. The CDR3 nucleotides read TGTGCCAGCAGTAGACAGAGGAACACTGAAGCTTTCTTT. The rearrangement uses TRBV2 and TRBJ1-1; a possible D gene is TRBD1 (5 bases). CDR1 and CDR2 (germline): SNHLY, FYNNEI. This CDR3 is built from 13 residues. The V gene lost 5 bases and the J gene lost 1 base, with 8 bases spanning the gap.

This clonotype was observed a few times. This chain connects TRBV3-1 to TRBJ1-6; D call uncertain. The CDR3 runs 15 residues. V lost 2 bases, J lost 7 bases, and 12 bases lay in between. CDR1 is LGHDT, CDR2 YNNKEL, per germline (reference sequence). The CDR3: CASSQTAAGNSPLHF. The DNA of the CDR3 is TGTGCCAGCAGCCAAACCGCCGCCGGAAATTCACCCCTCCACTTT.

The rearrangement links TRBV19 to TRBJ1-1; TRBD1 matches 8 bases. The CDR3 contains 12 residues. From germline, CDR1 is LNHDA and CDR2 SQIVND (reference sequence). V lost 5 bases and J lost 7; bases outside the gene matches: 3. CDR3 amino acids: CASSGDRGEAFF. Written as DNA, the CDR3 is TGTGCCAGTAGTGGAGACAGGGGTGAAGCTTTCTTT.

V gene TRBV5-5 combines with J gene TRBJ2-1, with 7 bases identical to TRBD2. The V gene end was trimmed by 2 bases and the J gene end by 6 bases; junction bases not matched to a gene: 8. This CDR3 comprises 15 residues. Germline V lookup: CDR1 SGHKS, CDR2 YYEKEE (reference sequence). The CDR3 spells CASSFGLVWVNEQFF. CDR3 in DNA: TGTGCCAGCAGCTTCGGACTAGTTTGGGTCAATGAGCAGTTCTTC. Full variable domain (missing parts from reference TRBV5-5 and TRBJ2-1): DAGVTQSPTHLIKTRGQQVTLRCSPISGHKSVSWYQQVLGQGPQFIFQYYEKEERGRGNFPDRFSARQFPNYSSELNVNALLLGDSALYLCASSFGLVWVNEQFFGPGTRLTVL.

J is TRBJ2-1 and V is TRBV4-1; TRBD1 matches at 8 bases. The J segment lost 6 bases and the V segment lost 1 base, leaving 5 bases of the junction unmatched. The CDR3 is 15 residues long. CDR1 is MGHRA and CDR2 is YSYEKL in the germline V gene. This CDR3 reads CASSQGGRGLNEQFF. The CDR3 nucleotides are TGCGCCAGCAGCCAAGGGGGCAGGGGGCTCAATGAGCAGTTCTTC.

This clonotype was found a few times. CDR3 DNA: TGCAGTGCTGTTGACAGGGGGACCACTGAAGCTTTCTTT. It translates to CSAVDRGTTEAFF. This chain joins TRBV20-1 and TRBJ1-1, with 9 bases aligning to TRBD1. V trimming: 5 bases; J trimming: 4 bases; junction bases outside the gene matches: 5. This CDR3 is 13 amino acids long. Germline lookup yields CDR1 DFQATT and CDR2 SNEGSKA (reference sequence).

This chain uses TRBV7-8 with TRBJ2-7; tentatively, D is TRBD1 or TRBD2 (5 bases each). Germline V CDR1 and CDR2: SGHVS, FQNEAQ. Trimming cost V 1 base and J 0 bases, with 10 bases left between them. The CDR3 is 15 amino acids. The CDR3 nucleotides are TGTGCCAGCAGCTTAGATCCAGGGACCTCCTACGAGCAGTACTTC. Amino acid sequence: CASSLDPGTSYEQYF.

This clonotype was seen repeatedly, ten times or more. The chain uses TRBV7-2 and TRBJ1-3; perhaps TRBD1 as D (5 bases). Germline CDR1 SGHTA, CDR2 FQGNSA. The CDR3 is 16 residues long. The ends were cut back, 0 bases at V and 4 bases at J, with 13 bases in the middle. CDR3 in amino acids: CASSLAGVTTGNTIYF. CDR3 nucleotide sequence: TGTGCCAGCAGCTTAGCAGGGGTCACGACAGGAAACACCATATATTTT.

This clonotype has a handful of counts. CDR3 DNA: TGCAGTGCTAGCGACGGGAGCCACACAGATACGCAGTATTTT. This codes for CSASDGSHTDTQYF. The gene calls are TRBV20-1 and TRBJ2-3; D is perhaps TRBD2 (6 bases). The CDR3 spans 14 residues. Per germline, CDR1 DFQATT and CDR2 SNEGSKA (reference sequence). Trimming left V 3 bases short and J 2 bases short, with 12 bases between.

The rearrangement joins TRBV18 to TRBJ2-2; weak D call: TRBD1 (6 bases). Trimming shortened V by 0 bases and J by 0 bases, and 8 bases separated the two germline ends. This CDR3 is built from 16 residues. Germline V gene lookup returns CDR1 KGHSH and CDR2 LQKENI. The CDR3 reads CASSPPTGTNTGELFF. CDR3 DNA: TGTGCCAGCTCACCACCCACAGGGACGAACACCGGGGAGCTGTTTTTT.

This chain uses TRBV27 with TRBJ2-3, with 8 bases lining up with TRBD2. Germline V gives CDR1 MNHEY, CDR2 SMNVEV (reference sequence). This CDR3 has 16 amino acids. With 2 bases clipped from V and 2 bases from J, the junction kept 6 bases outside the gene matches. The CDR3 sequence is CASSLGPSGHTDTQYF. The CDR3 region has the DNA TGTGCCAGCAGTTTAGGGCCTAGCGGGCACACAGATACGCAGTATTTT.

The rearrangement joins TRBV4-3 to TRBJ1-3; the D is unclear. This CDR3 contains 13 residues. V was trimmed by 1 base and J by 7 bases, leaving 8 bases between them. The germline V gene has CDR1 LGHNA and CDR2 YSLEER. CDR3 bases: TGCGCCAGCAGCCAAGCCCCGGGGAACACCATATATTTT. Protein sequence: CASSQAPGNTIYF.

This clonotype has a handful of counts. The rearrangement joins TRBV20-1 to TRBJ1-3; D unresolved. The V end lost 5 bases, the J end lost 4 bases, and 9 bases lay between the germline ends. From germline, CDR1 is DFQATT and CDR2 SNEGSKA (reference sequence). The CDR3 runs to 12 residues. DNA of the CDR3: TGCAGTGCTCTACTGAAGGGAAACACCATATATTTT. This translates into CSALLKGNTIYF.

The chain links TRBV24-1 to TRBJ2-1; D is perhaps TRBD2 (6 bases). This CDR3 contains 19 residues. Per germline, CDR1 KGHDR and CDR2 SFDVKD. The V end lost 4 bases, the J end lost 10 bases, and 31 bases lay between the germline ends. The CDR3 DNA reads TGTGCCACCAGTGACCCGGGGGTATTGAGGATCGTCAGAATGGGGGAGCAGTTCTTC. This sequence encodes CATSDPGVLRIVRMGEQFF.

The count of this clonotype is one. The chain carries TRBV20-1 and TRBJ1-1; tentatively, D is TRBD1 (5 bases). This CDR3 has 12 residues. V was trimmed by 7 bases and J by 7 bases, leaving 16 bases between them. CDR1 is DFQATT, CDR2 SNEGSKA, per germline (reference sequence). CDR3 nucleotides: TGCAGTGAGTGGGGCCGGGGGGGTGAAGCTTTCTTT. This translates into CSEWGRGGEAFF.

The rearrangement links TRBV9 to TRBJ1-2, with D perhaps TRBD1 (6 bases). The CDR3 runs 15 residues. Germline loops: CDR1 SGDLS, CDR2 YYNGEE. V lost 0 bases to trimming and J lost 4 bases, with 13 bases between them. The CDR3, as DNA: TGTGCCAGCAGCGTAGCTGCCGGGACATCCTATGGCTACACCTTC. It encodes CASSVAAGTSYGYTF.